This TCR beta chain derives from a study of naive and memory T cell subsets. Findings and caveats of the study: Naive repertoires, especially CD8, held a few larger clonotypes, possibly memory cells re-expressing CD45RA.

In this sample, this clonotype turned up a few times. Its antigen is not known. CDR1 is SGHAT and CDR2 is FQNNGV in the germline V gene. The V end was cut by 3 bases, the J end by 4 bases, with 15 bases between. CDR3 length equals 15 residues. An equimolar mix of two oligonucleotides served as the beta constant-region primer for TRBC1 and TRBC2. TCRdb reprocessed the UMI-ligation and nested PCR reads via MiXCR and lists one record per CDR3 protein. The data contain under 150,000 distinct CDR3 sequences, over 15% of them seen just once; the ten biggest clones take up 0.14%. The sequenced sample was naive CD4+ T cells from blood. The chain is built from TRBV11-2 and TRBJ2-5, with D maybe TRBD1 (7 bases). The receptor was isolated from a human donor in good health. The CDR3 reads CASSLRQGGLETQYF. In DNA, the CDR3 is TGTGCCAGCAGCTTGCGTCAGGGGGGCCTAGAGACCCAGTACTTC.